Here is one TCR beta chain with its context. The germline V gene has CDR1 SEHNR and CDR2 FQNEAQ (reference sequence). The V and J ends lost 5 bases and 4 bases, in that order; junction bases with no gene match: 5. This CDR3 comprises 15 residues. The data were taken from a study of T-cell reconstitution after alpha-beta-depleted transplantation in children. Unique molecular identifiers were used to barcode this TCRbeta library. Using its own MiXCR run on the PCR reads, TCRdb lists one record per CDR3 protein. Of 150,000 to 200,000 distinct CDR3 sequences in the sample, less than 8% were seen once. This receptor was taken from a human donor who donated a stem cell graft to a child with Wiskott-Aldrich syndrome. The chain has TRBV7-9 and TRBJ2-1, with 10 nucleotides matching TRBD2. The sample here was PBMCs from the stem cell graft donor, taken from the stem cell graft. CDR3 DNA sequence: TGTGCCAGCAGCCCTGAGCGGGGGGGGTACAATGAGCAGTTCTTC. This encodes CASSPERGGYNEQFF.